Shown below are 10 T cell receptor beta chains from a single sample sequenced in a study of T cells after yellow fever vaccination. TCRdb reprocessed the 5' RACE reads via MiXCR and lists one record per CDR3 protein. The sample records around 350,000 distinct CDR3 sequences, roughly 10% being singletons. The material sequenced was PBMCs, taken on the day of the first yellow fever vaccination. The origin of the receptors is a man aged 18-30 years who received the YFV17D yellow fever vaccine.

The chain combines TRBV6-5 with TRBJ1-6; TRBD1 is a possible D gene (5 bases). This CDR3 is built from 16 residues. Germline V gives CDR1 MNHEY, CDR2 SVGAGI. Trimming removed 0 bases from V and 12 bases from J, with 18 bases in between. The CDR3 bases are TGTGCCAGCAGTTACTCGAGTCTTGACTTGGGGGGACCCCTCCACTTT. Residues: CASSYSSLDLGGPLHF.

This clonotype occurred a few times. J is TRBJ1-5 and V is TRBV4-1; D is possibly TRBD1 (6 bases). Germline CDR1 and CDR2: MGHRA and YSYEKL. Deletions cut 2 bases from V and 2 bases from J, with 13 bases between. The CDR3 is 16 amino acids. The CDR3 reads CASSQTRDTGNQPQHF. The CDR3 DNA is TGCGCCAGCAGCCAAACTCGGGACACTGGCAATCAGCCCCAGCATTTT.

The chain couples TRBV20-1 to TRBJ1-6; unclear D gene. The V end lost 3 bases, the J end lost 7 bases, and 10 bases lay between the germline ends. The CDR3 spans 13 residues. Germline loops: CDR1 DFQATT, CDR2 SNEGSKA (reference sequence). The CDR3 is CSASRAWNSPLHF. As DNA, the CDR3 is TGCAGTGCTAGTAGGGCTTGGAATTCACCCCTCCACTTT.

The chain employs TRBV4-3 and TRBJ1-6; TRBD1 might be the D (6 bases). V lost 1 base and J 5 bases, leaving 9 bases between the germline ends. The CDR3 loop spans 15 amino acids. Germline V lookup: CDR1 LGHNA, CDR2 YSLEER. This CDR3 reads CASSQVPGDNSPLHF. The CDR3 DNA reads TGCGCCAGCAGCCAAGTTCCAGGGGATAATTCACCCCTCCACTTT.

The chain joins TRBV7-8 to TRBJ2-3, with D unclear. Trimming removed 8 bases from V and 3 bases from J, with 9 bases in between. This CDR3 has 12 amino acids. CDR1 and CDR2 from the germline V gene are SGHVS and FQNEAQ. The CDR3 DNA follows: TGTGCCAGCGACAAAGGAACAGATACGCAGTATTTT. This encodes CASDKGTDTQYF.

The chain uses TRBV15 and TRBJ2-5, with D unresolved. V was clipped by 1 base and J by 5 bases, with 8 bases between them. Germline V gene data show CDR1 as LNHNV and CDR2 as YYDKDF (reference sequence). The CDR3 is 13 residues long. The CDR3 DNA follows: TGTGCCACCAGCAGAGTTATGCGGGAGACCCAGTACTTC. This codes for CATSRVMRETQYF.

This clonotype was counted ten times or more. This chain uses TRBV30 with TRBJ2-3; D is possibly TRBD1 (6 bases). The CDR3 runs 13 residues. CDR1 is GTSNPN, CDR2 SVGIG, per germline (reference sequence). V was trimmed by 4 bases and J by 2 bases, leaving 10 bases between them. CDR3 protein: CAWNRDFTDTQYF. CDR3 sequence (DNA): TGTGCCTGGAACAGGGATTTCACAGATACGCAGTATTTT. Using reference TRBV30 and TRBJ2-3 for the parts outside the CDR3, the full variable domain is SQTIHQWPATLVQPVGSPLSLECTVEGTSNPNLYWYRQAAGRGLQLLFYSVGIGQISSEVPQNLSASRPQDRQFILSSKKLLLSDSGFYLCAWNRDFTDTQYFGPGTRLTVL.

This clonotype was counted between two and nine times. The chain combines TRBV7-2 with TRBJ1-3; D gene ambiguous. The CDR3 consists of 12 residues. Per the germline V gene, CDR1 is SGHTA and CDR2 is FQGNSA. V was cut by 5 bases and J by 4 bases, with 6 bases left in between. The CDR3 DNA sequence: TGTGCCAGCAGCCGCCAGGGAAACACCATATATTTT. Translation gives CASSRQGNTIYF. Full variable domain (remainder filled in from reference TRBV7-2 and TRBJ1-3): GAGVSQSPSNKVTEKGKDVELRCDPISGHTALYWYRQSLGQGLEFLIYFQGNSAPDKSGLPSDRFSAERTGGSVSTLTIQRTQQEDSAVYLCASSRQGNTIYFGEGSWLTVV.

This clonotype occurred a few times. The chain uses TRBV18 and TRBJ2-6; no clear D. V was shortened by 2 bases and J by 2 bases, with 10 bases between the two germline ends. This CDR3 spans 16 amino acids. Germline lookup yields CDR1 KGHSH and CDR2 LQKENI. CDR3 sequence (DNA): TGTGCCAGCTCACCAGGTGATACAGCTGGGGCCAACGTCCTGACTTTC. It translates to CASSPGDTAGANVLTF.

CDR3 amino acids: CASSLGTSGGAGETQYF. The CDR3 DNA follows: TGTGCCAGCAGTTTAGGCACTAGCGGGGGGGCCGGTGAGACCCAGTACTTC. The chain carries TRBV12-3 or TRBV12-4 and TRBJ2-5; 13 bases align to TRBD2. With 1 base clipped from V and 5 bases from J, the junction kept 7 bases outside the gene matches. CDR3 size: 17 residues.